This note documents a single T cell receptor (beta chain) sequence. This record comes from a study of cytomegalovirus exposure and HLA in healthy donors. Amplification used 60 Vbeta primers and 13 Jbeta primers. Sequencing used immunoSEQ multiplex PCR; TCRdb keeps in-frame clones, though not all of them. This table has 200,000 to 250,000 clones, 65% to 80% appearing once. The CDR3 has 13 residues. What was sequenced was PBMCs. The TCR was taken from a man aged 45-65 years in good health and CMV-seronegative. This chain uses TRBV21-1 with TRBJ2-7; the tabulated D call, TRBD2, remains unverified against the DNA. TRBV21-1 is designated a pseudogene. CDR3 in amino acids: CASRGWGVHEQYF. Written as DNA, the CDR3 is TGTGCCAGCAGGGGCTGGGGGGTACACGAGCAGTACTTC.